Below are 2 T cell receptor beta chains sequenced from a single sample in a study of blood T cell repertoires in COVID-19. Measured with immunoSEQ multiplex PCR; TCRdb has only the in-frame clones, and not every one. Of around 300,000 clones in the sample, around 86% are singletons; the top ten hold about an eighth. Source material: peripheral blood. Source of these receptors: a human donor in a cohort sampled during active COVID-19.

Only one count was recorded for this clone. This chain connects TRBV7-2 to TRBJ2-7; 7 bases fit TRBD2. CDR1 and CDR2 from the germline V gene are SGHTA and FQGNSA. The trim removed 4 bases at V and 3 bases at J, leaving 18 bases unmatched. The CDR3 extends over 18 amino acids. CDR3 amino acids: CASSWGGSSGNSVYEQYF. For the CDR3, the DNA is TGTGCCAGCAGCTGGGGAGGGTCTAGCGGAAACAGTGTCTACGAGCAGTACTTC.

Comment on this clone: This CDR3 is also generated by other DNA sequences in the sample. In DNA, the CDR3 is TGCGCCAGCAGTCGACTAGCAGAAGAGACCCAGTACTTC. It translates to CASSRLAEETQYF. This rearrangement joins TRBV5-1 to TRBJ2-5, with 7 bases identical to TRBD2. Trimming cost V 5 bases and J 3 bases; bases outside gene matches: 4. CDR3 size: 13 residues. Germline V gives CDR1 SGHRS, CDR2 YFSETQ.